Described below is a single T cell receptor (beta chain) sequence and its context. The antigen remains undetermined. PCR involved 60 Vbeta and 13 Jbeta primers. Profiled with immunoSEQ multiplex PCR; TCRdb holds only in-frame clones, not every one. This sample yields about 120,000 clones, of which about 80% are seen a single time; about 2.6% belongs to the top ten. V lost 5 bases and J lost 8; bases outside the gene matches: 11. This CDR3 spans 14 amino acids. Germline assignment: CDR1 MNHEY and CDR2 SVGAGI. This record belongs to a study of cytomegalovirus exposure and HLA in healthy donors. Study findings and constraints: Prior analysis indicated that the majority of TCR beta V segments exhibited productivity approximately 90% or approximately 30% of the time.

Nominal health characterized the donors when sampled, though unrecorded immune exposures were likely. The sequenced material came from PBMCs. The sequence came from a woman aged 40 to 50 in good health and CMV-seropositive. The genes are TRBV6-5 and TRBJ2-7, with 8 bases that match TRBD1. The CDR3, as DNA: TGTGCCAGCAGTACCGAGGACAGGGAAGAGAAGCAGTACTTC. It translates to CASSTEDREEKQYF.